The clone carrying this T cell receptor beta chain was found many times. Its antigen is still unknown. A second PCR, run for about 7 to 11 cycles, used a sample-barcoded 5' primer plus a J-beta primer mix. Template switching added a 12-random-nucleotide identifier to every cDNA molecule. From the 5' RACE reads, TCRdb called clonotypes with MiXCR, one entry per CDR3 protein. The table lists more than 1,400,000 distinct CDR3 sequences, 40% to 50% of them singletons, with 7% to 9.5% in the top ten. The sample comes from a study of blood T cells in healthy people across ages. Study-wide results and caveats: When set beside aged donors, long-lived donors presented more naive CD4+ cells and higher diversity.

The length of the CDR3 is 14 residues. Trimming cost V 0 bases and J 1 base, with 6 bases left between them. Looked up from germline, CDR1 is SGHRS and CDR2 is YFSETQ. Material: blood. This sequence originates from a woman under 30 in good health. The V gene is TRBV5-1, the J gene TRBJ2-3; possibly TRBD2 for D (6 bases). CDR3 residues: CASSLGEGTDTQYF. CDR3 nucleotides: TGCGCCAGCAGCTTGGGGGAGGGCACAGATACGCAGTATTTT.